A single sample gave rise to the 23 T cell receptor beta chains below, sequenced in a study of technical replicates of blood from a few donors. Profiled with immunoSEQ multiplex PCR; TCRdb holds only in-frame clones, not every one. The table includes around 67,000 clones, around 95% detected once. Sequencing was done on a sample of T cells isolated from PBMCs. The receptors here all came from a human donor in good health.

The genes are TRBV9 and TRBJ1-3; the match to TRBD1 covers 7 bases. Germline V gene data show CDR1 as SGDLS and CDR2 as YYNGEE. The junction had 6 bases not matched to a gene; V was cut back by 3 bases and J by 3 bases. The CDR3 has 15 residues. CDR3 protein: CASSEGGAFGNTIYF. The DNA of the CDR3 is TGTGCCAGCAGCGAAGGGGGCGCGTTTGGAAACACCATATATTTT. The entire variable domain, with the rest obtained from reference TRBV9 and TRBJ1-3, is as follows: DSGVTQTPKHLITATGQRVTLRCSPRSGDLSVYWYQQSLDQGLQFLIQYYNGEERAKGNILERFSAQQFPDLHSELNLSSLELGDSALYFCASSEGGAFGNTIYFGEGSWLTVV.

The chain combines TRBV13 with TRBJ2-2; 7 nucleotides line up with TRBD2. The CDR3 totals 14 residues. The germline V gene has CDR1 PRHDT and CDR2 FYEKMQ (reference sequence). V was clipped by 3 bases and J by 4 bases; unmatched bases: 2. The CDR3 reads CASSFWGGTGELFF. The CDR3, as DNA: TGTGCCAGCAGCTTTTGGGGGGGCACCGGGGAGCTGTTTTTT.

The chain employs TRBV9 and TRBJ2-1; 7 nucleotides line up with TRBD1. In germline, CDR1 is SGDLS, CDR2 YYNGEE. The CDR3 has 16 amino acids. V trimming: 0 bases; J trimming: 1 base; junction bases outside the gene matches: 4. The CDR3 spells CASSVEGARSYNEQFF. As DNA, the CDR3 is TGTGCCAGCAGCGTAGAGGGGGCCCGGTCCTACAATGAGCAGTTCTTC.

This chain joins TRBV28 and TRBJ2-7, with 8 bases identical to TRBD1. Germline lookup yields CDR1 MDHEN and CDR2 SYDVKM. J gave up 4 bases and V 2 bases, and 7 bases lay outside the gene matches. The CDR3 runs to 15 residues. CDR3 sequence: CASSLSFGDRYEQYF. The CDR3 DNA follows: TGTGCCAGCAGTTTAAGCTTCGGGGACAGGTACGAGCAGTACTTC.

The chain links TRBV28 to TRBJ1-4; D gene uncertain. The CDR3 has 12 residues. V lost 5 bases and J lost 7, with 8 bases in between. Germline CDR1 reads MDHEN; CDR2 reads SYDVKM. The CDR3 spells CASSPVFEKLFF. DNA for the CDR3: TGTGCCAGCAGTCCCGTATTTGAAAAACTGTTTTTT.

The genes are TRBV5-6 and TRBJ1-4; D remains unclear. Trimming left V 1 base short and J 4 bases short, with 8 bases between. Germline loops: CDR1 SGHDT, CDR2 YYEEEE. The CDR3 consists of 14 residues. CDR3 residues: CASSLIPGNEKLFF. The DNA for the CDR3 is TGTGCCAGCAGCTTGATTCCGGGTAATGAAAAACTGTTTTTT.

The chain links TRBV29-1 to TRBJ2-4, with a possible D match to TRBD2 (6 bases). The CDR3 is made up of 14 amino acids. With 6 bases removed from V and 3 bases from J, the gap between germline ends came to 15 bases. Germline V gene sequence: CDR1 SQVTM, CDR2 ANQGSEA. The CDR3 protein is CSVIWQGGKNIQYF. CDR3 DNA sequence: TGCAGCGTAATTTGGCAGGGAGGCAAAAACATTCAGTACTTC.

This sequence joins TRBV19 and TRBJ1-1; TRBD1 aligns across 11 bases. Germline assignment: CDR1 LNHDA and CDR2 SQIVND (reference sequence). The CDR3 is 15 amino acids. V shed 3 bases and J 5 bases; nucleotides not matched to a gene: 5. The CDR3 spells CASSIGDRGWTEAFF. CDR3 sequence (DNA): TGTGCCAGTAGTATTGGGGACAGGGGGTGGACTGAAGCTTTCTTT. The variable domain in full, completed from reference TRBV19 and TRBJ1-1, reads DGGITQSPKYLFRKEGQNVTLSCEQNLNHDAMYWYRQDPGQGLRLIYYSQIVNDFQKGDIAEGYSVSREKKESFPLTVTSAQKNPTAFYLCASSIGDRGWTEAFFGQGTRLTVV.

The chain is built from TRBV10-1 and TRBJ2-7, with D possibly being TRBD1 (5 bases). Trimming shortened V by 4 bases and J by 5 bases, and 21 bases separated the two germline ends. The CDR3 runs 16 residues. Germline V gene sequence: CDR1 WNHNN, CDR2 SYGVQD (reference sequence). The CDR3 loop is CASSGGVGQGQNEQYF. CDR3 DNA sequence: TGCGCCAGCAGTGGAGGAGTAGGGCAGGGTCAAAACGAGCAGTACTTC.

This clone is a singleton in its sample. The chain links TRBV28 to TRBJ2-7; 8 nucleotides align to TRBD1. Germline V gene data show CDR1 as MDHEN and CDR2 as SYDVKM. V trimming: 8 bases; J trimming: 4 bases; junction bases outside the gene matches: 7. The CDR3 covers 13 residues. The CDR3 coding sequence is TGTGCCAGCGGAACAGGGGGTTGGTACGAGCAGTACTTC. Protein product: CASGTGGWYEQYF.

The chain links TRBV9 to TRBJ2-5; 10 bases agree with TRBD1. CDR1 and CDR2 from the germline V gene are SGDLS and YYNGEE. V dropped 4 bases and J dropped 5; count of bases not matched to a gene: 5. The CDR3 runs to 14 residues. CDR3 in amino acids: CASSPTGGGETQYF. Written as DNA, the CDR3 is TGTGCCAGCAGCCCGACAGGGGGCGGTGAGACCCAGTACTTC. Combining the CDR3 with reference TRBV9 and TRBJ2-5 gives the whole variable domain DSGVTQTPKHLITATGQRVTLRCSPRSGDLSVYWYQQSLDQGLQFLIQYYNGEERAKGNILERFSAQQFPDLHSELNLSSLELGDSALYFCASSPTGGGETQYFGPGTRLLVL.

The chain uses TRBV18 and TRBJ1-3, with a tentative D call TRBD1 (5 bases). This CDR3 comprises 15 residues. Trimming cost V 0 bases and J 4 bases, with 10 bases left between them. Germline V gene data show CDR1 as KGHSH and CDR2 as LQKENI. The CDR3 nucleotides read TGTGCCAGCTCACCACCGTGGGGGGAAGGAAACACCATATATTTT. Its protein product is CASSPPWGEGNTIYF.

The chain recombines TRBV4-1 with TRBJ2-7, with D maybe TRBD2 (7 bases). The germline CDR1 and CDR2 sequences are MGHRA and YSYEKL. Trimming took 3 bases from V and 4 from J, leaving 19 bases between them. The CDR3 spans 16 residues. Here the CDR3 reads CASSHPGAAGEYEQYF. The CDR3, as DNA: TGCGCCAGCAGCCACCCGGGGGCGGCGGGAGAGTACGAGCAGTACTTC.

V gene TRBV7-3 combines with J gene TRBJ2-7, with D perhaps TRBD2 (5 bases). CDR3 length: 15 residues. Germline-derived CDR1 and CDR2 are SGHTA and FQGTGA. Trimming removed 6 bases at V and 1 base at J, with 16 bases between. The CDR3 nucleotides are TGTGCCAGCAGTCTAAGGCCGGGCGGGTCCTACGAGCAGTACTTC. Translated: CASSLRPGGSYEQYF.

The V call is TRBV27, the J call TRBJ2-7; D might be TRBD2 (7 bases). The CDR3 covers 13 residues. CDR1 and CDR2 (germline): MNHEY, SMNVEV (reference sequence). V dropped 8 bases and J dropped 3 bases, with 14 bases sitting between them. The CDR3 loop reads CASQGGTNYEQYF. In DNA, the CDR3 is TGTGCCAGCCAGGGAGGGACAAACTACGAGCAGTACTTC.

The chain employs TRBV18 and TRBJ2-3; a weak D match, TRBD1 (5 bases). This CDR3 comprises 14 residues. Looked up from germline, CDR1 is KGHSH and CDR2 is LQKENI. V lost 3 bases, J lost 0 bases, and 7 bases lay in between. CDR3 sequence: CASSPTASTDTQYF. CDR3 nucleotide sequence: TGTGCCAGCTCACCGACAGCTAGCACAGATACGCAGTATTTT.

Here the CDR3 reads CASSAGQGRQYF. DNA for the CDR3: TGTGCCAGCAGCGCGGGACAGGGGCGTCAGTACTTC. The chain uses TRBV5-4 and TRBJ2-7; 10 bases align to TRBD1. Trimming at V came to 4 bases and at J to 10 bases, leaving 5 bases not matched to a gene. Per the germline V gene, CDR1 is SGHNT and CDR2 is YYREEE (reference sequence). CDR3 size: 12 residues.

The gene calls are TRBV7-9 and TRBJ1-4, with 7 bases that match TRBD1. V dropped 3 bases and J dropped 5; count of bases not matched to a gene: 3. Germline V gene data show CDR1 as SEHNR and CDR2 as FQNEAQ (reference sequence). The CDR3 runs 14 residues. CDR3 DNA sequence: TGTGCCAGCAGCTTCGGACAGGTGAATGAAAAACTGTTTTTT. Amino acids: CASSFGQVNEKLFF.

J is TRBJ2-3 and V is TRBV28; 10 bases align to TRBD2. The trim removed 8 bases at V and 7 bases at J, leaving 9 bases unmatched. The V gene's germline CDR1 is MDHEN and CDR2 SYDVKM. This CDR3 region has 14 residues. In DNA, the CDR3 is TGTGCCAGCCATAAAGCGGGAGGGTCCTATACGCAGTATTTT. The encoded protein is CASHKAGGSYTQYF.

The chain combines TRBV2 with TRBJ2-7; 8 nucleotides align to TRBD1. The trim removed 4 bases at V and 6 bases at J, leaving 8 bases unmatched. Germline V gene lookup returns CDR1 SNHLY and CDR2 FYNNEI. This CDR3 spans 14 amino acids. The CDR3 DNA is TGTGCCAGCAGTGTCGGCGGACAGGGAAGCGAGCAGTACTTC. It codes for CASSVGGQGSEQYF.

CDR3 DNA sequence: TGTGCCAGCAGCTTAACAGCGGCCAACACCGGGGAGCTGTTTTTT. Amino acid sequence: CASSLTAANTGELFF. V is TRBV7-9 and J is TRBJ2-2, with a weak D call TRBD2 (5 bases). V shed 2 bases and J shed 2 bases, with 9 bases lying between them. In germline, CDR1 is SEHNR, CDR2 FQNEAQ (reference sequence). The CDR3 consists of 15 residues.

This chain connects TRBV13 to TRBJ2-3; a possible D gene is TRBD2 (5 bases). There are 15 residues in the CDR3. Germline V CDR1 and CDR2: PRHDT, FYEKMQ (reference sequence). V dropped 1 base and J dropped 2 bases, with 10 bases sitting between them. The DNA of the CDR3 is TGTGCCAGCAGCTTAGCAACTAGTTACACAGATACGCAGTATTTT. Translation: CASSLATSYTDTQYF.

This chain connects TRBV15 to TRBJ2-7; 12 nucleotides agree with TRBD1. This CDR3 spans 16 amino acids. The V gene end was trimmed by 5 bases and the J gene end by 5 bases; junction bases not matched to a gene: 10. Germline CDR1 reads LNHNV; CDR2 reads YYDKDF (reference sequence). CDR3 bases: TGTGCCACCAGCCCAGACCGGGACAGGGGGCCTAACGAGCAGTACTTC. It yields the protein CATSPDRDRGPNEQYF. Using reference TRBV15 and TRBJ2-7 for the parts outside the CDR3, the full variable domain is DAMVIQNPRYQVTQFGKPVTLSCSQTLNHNVMYWYQQKSSQAPKLLFHYYDKDFNNEADTPDNFQSRRPNTSFCFLDIRSPGLGDTAMYLCATSPDRDRGPNEQYFGPGTRLTVT.